Listed here are 14 T cell receptor beta chains from one sample, sequenced in a study of CD8+ T cells in alopecia areata. Treatment given: oral pan-JAK inhibitor, 5-10 mg twice daily. Extracted RNA was reverse transcribed, and the resulting cDNA served as sequencing template. Clones were sequenced by immunoSEQ multiplex PCR, and TCRdb holds only the in-frame ones, with some missing. The sample holds fewer than 110,000 clones, under 90% seen once. This sample comprised CD8+ T cells sorted from blood, obtained around week 34, from a patient treated with tofacitinib. These TCRs come from a human donor with alopecia areata.

J is TRBJ1-1 and V is TRBV6-5; 9 bases agree with TRBD1. Germline values: CDR1 MNHEY, CDR2 SVGAGI. This CDR3 contains 16 residues. Unmatched junction bases numbered 12, after V lost 2 bases and J lost 8 bases. As DNA, the CDR3 is TGTGCCAGCAGTTACGGGGCGAACAGGGGGCACATGGAAGCTTTCTTT. This codes for CASSYGANRGHMEAFF.

V is TRBV2 and J is TRBJ2-1; D is possibly TRBD2 (5 bases). The CDR3 totals 10 residues. Germline loops: CDR1 SNHLY, CDR2 FYNNEI. Trimming took 8 bases from V and 7 from J, leaving 6 bases between them. The CDR3 DNA reads TGTGCCAGCCGGGGAAATGAGCAGTTCTTC. Its protein is CASRGNEQFF.

The gene calls are TRBV4-1 and TRBJ2-7; D remains unclear. Trimming pared 5 bases from V and 5 bases from J, leaving 10 bases between. The CDR3 has 12 amino acids. Germline CDR1 is MGHRA and CDR2 is YSYEKL. Here the CDR3 reads CASSTTGDEQYF. DNA of the CDR3: TGCGCCAGCAGCACGACTGGGGACGAGCAGTACTTC.

This clone was recorded once. This rearrangement joins TRBV7-9 to TRBJ1-2; 10 bases match TRBD1. The CDR3 is made up of 15 amino acids. CDR1 is SEHNR and CDR2 is FQNEAQ in the germline V gene (reference sequence). V shed 4 bases, J shed 8 bases, and the junction held 10 bases outside the gene matches. CDR3 DNA: TGTGCCAGCAGCTCATCCGGGACAGGGGACGAAGGCTACACCTTC. Encoded protein: CASSSSGTGDEGYTF.

This sequence joins TRBV6-5 and TRBJ1-5; D not certain. Germline V CDR1 and CDR2: MNHEY, SVGAGI. The CDR3 is made up of 13 amino acids. The V gene lost 6 bases and the J gene lost 7 bases, with 13 bases spanning the gap. CDR3 in DNA: TGTGCCAGCAGCCCCGTGAACGGGCAGCCCCAGCATTTT. This encodes CASSPVNGQPQHF.

This CDR3 reads CASSQVPGHYEQYF. CDR3 coding DNA: TGTGCCAGCAGCCAAGTCCCCGGGCACTACGAGCAGTACTTC. The chain employs TRBV4-2 and TRBJ2-7, with unresolved D. Trimming stripped 1 base from V and 3 bases from J, with 10 bases between. Germline V gene lookup returns CDR1 LGHNA and CDR2 YNFKEQ. This CDR3 is 14 amino acids long.

This clone has a single count. The chain employs TRBV6-5 and TRBJ2-1; TRBD2 is a possible D gene (5 bases). The V gene's germline CDR1 is MNHEY and CDR2 SVGAGI. The V and J ends lost 6 bases and 0 bases respectively, with 12 bases between them. The CDR3 consists of 15 residues. CDR3 nucleotide sequence: TGTGCCAGCAGGGGAACCGGGAACTCCTACAATGAGCAGTTCTTC. Translated: CASRGTGNSYNEQFF.

This clone has a handful of counts. The chain combines TRBV7-9 with TRBJ2-5, with D possibly called TRBD1 or TRBD2 (5 bases each). The end of the DNA aligns better with TRBJ2-7, so the J call may be wrong. Looked up from germline, CDR1 is SEHNR and CDR2 is FQNEAQ (reference sequence). The CDR3 length is 16 residues. CDR3 nucleotides: TGTGCCAGCATCGAGGGACGGGCGGTCCCCTCGCACGAGCAGTACTTC. This gives the protein CASIEGRAVPSHEQYF.

V usage is TRBV19 and J usage is TRBJ1-5, with a weak D call TRBD1 (6 bases). V was clipped by 6 bases and J by 8 bases, with 8 bases between them. The germline V gene has CDR1 LNHDA and CDR2 SQIVND (reference sequence). The CDR3 runs to 11 residues. This CDR3 is CASRQGEPQHF. CDR3 bases: TGTGCCAGTAGACAGGGCGAGCCCCAGCATTTT.

The rearrangement uses TRBV9 and TRBJ2-7; maybe TRBD1 (6 bases). In germline, CDR1 is SGDLS, CDR2 YYNGEE. With 2 bases removed from V and 5 bases from J, the gap between germline ends came to 11 bases. There are 13 residues in the CDR3. The CDR3 DNA sequence: TGTGCCAGCAGCGTCCGGGACAAAGACGAGCAGTACTTC. It encodes CASSVRDKDEQYF.

V usage is TRBV5-1 and J usage is TRBJ2-3, with a possible D match to TRBD2 (6 bases). The V gene's germline CDR1 is SGHRS and CDR2 YFSETQ. V gave up 1 base and J gave up 2 bases, with 26 bases separating them. The CDR3 totals 20 residues. CDR3 in amino acids: CASSLFSVGVAEDFTDTQYF. CDR3 bases: TGCGCCAGCAGCTTGTTCTCGGTTGGTGTAGCGGAGGATTTCACAGATACGCAGTATTTT.

The gene calls are TRBV19 and TRBJ2-7; D is perhaps TRBD1 (5 bases). V was cut by 6 bases and J by 5 bases, with 11 bases left in between. CDR3 length: 12 amino acids. Germline loops: CDR1 LNHDA, CDR2 SQIVND (reference sequence). CDR3 DNA: TGTGCCAGTAGCTTAGGGGCGGACGAGCAGTACTTC. This translates into CASSLGADEQYF.

The chain couples TRBV19 to TRBJ1-1; the D gene is possibly TRBD1 (5 bases). The CDR3 consists of 12 residues. Between the trimmed V and J ends, which lost 8 bases and 3 bases, there was a span of 10 bases. Germline lookup yields CDR1 LNHDA and CDR2 SQIVND (reference sequence). The CDR3 here is CASQGGDTEAFF. The CDR3 coding sequence is TGTGCCAGTCAGGGAGGCGACACTGAAGCTTTCTTT.

The chain employs TRBV15 and TRBJ1-6; unclear D gene. The CDR3 sequence is 13 residues long. Germline V lookup: CDR1 LNHNV, CDR2 YYDKDF (reference sequence). V lost 5 bases to trimming and J lost 7 bases, with 9 bases between them. In DNA, the CDR3 is TGTGCCACCAGCGTGCATGCCAATTCACCCCTCCACTTT. This gives the protein CATSVHANSPLHF.